The clone carrying this TCR beta chain came up a few times. Its antigen is unidentified. Following extraction, RNA underwent reverse transcription to cDNA, which served as the sequencing template. Profiled with immunoSEQ multiplex PCR; TCRdb holds only in-frame clones, not every one. The sample records about 280,000 clones, more than 45% being singletons. The CDR3 sequence is 15 residues long. V was pared by 5 bases and J by 11 bases, with 24 bases between. Germline lookup yields CDR1 SGHVS and CDR2 FQNEAQ. This specimen comes from a study of CD8+ T cells in alopecia areata. Study results and limitations: Numerous expanded lesional clones remained in scalp and blood during tofacitinib.

Treatment described: oral pan-JAK inhibitor, 5-10 mg twice daily. Researchers gathered lesional scalp punch biopsies and peripheral blood from patients with alopecia areata. The sequence was collected from a human donor with alopecia areata. The V and J genes are TRBV7-8 and TRBJ1-1, with D perhaps TRBD1 (5 bases). The sequencing here drew on CD4+ T cells sorted from blood, taken at week 24, from a patient treated with tofacitinib. CDR3 residues: CASSTWGRTAGGAFF. CDR3 DNA: TGTGCCAGCAGCACCTGGGGGAGGACGGCCGGTGGGGCTTTCTTT.